This T cell receptor beta chain came from a study of T cell responses to AZD1222 COVID-19 vaccine. Broader study findings: Only a handful of AZD1222 recipients tested seropositive at baseline. The donor cohort was predominantly white British with a female majority, and clonal diversity may have been underestimated. All repertoire sampling was performed exclusively after the peak T cell response. Vaccination with two AZD1222 doses was followed by a rise in Spike-specific TCR breadth and depth.

In regard to this clone: Its antigen is undetermined.

Produced via immunoSEQ multiplex PCR; TCRdb's table is partial and in-frame only. Of fewer than 100,000 clones listed, roughly 90% are singletons. This CDR3 comprises 13 residues. Between the trimmed V and J ends, which lost 0 bases and 3 bases, there was a span of 6 bases. Per germline, CDR1 SGHNT and CDR2 YYREEE (reference sequence). This sequence joins TRBV5-4 and TRBJ1-2; unclear D gene. The source of this sequence is an adult who received the AZD1222 COVID-19 vaccine. Sample: peripheral blood, taken 28 days after the second AZD1222 dose. CDR3 in DNA: TGTGCCAGCAGCTTGGGGACCCACTATGGCTACACCTTC. Translated: CASSLGTHYGYTF.